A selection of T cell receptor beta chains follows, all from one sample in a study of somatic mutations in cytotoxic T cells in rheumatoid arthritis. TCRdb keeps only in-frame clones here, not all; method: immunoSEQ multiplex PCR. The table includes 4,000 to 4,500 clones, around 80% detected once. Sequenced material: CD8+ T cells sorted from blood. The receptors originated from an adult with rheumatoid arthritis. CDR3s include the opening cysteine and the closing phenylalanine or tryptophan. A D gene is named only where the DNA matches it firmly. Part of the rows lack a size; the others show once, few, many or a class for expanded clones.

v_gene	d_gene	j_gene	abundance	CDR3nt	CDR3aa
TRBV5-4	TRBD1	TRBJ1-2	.	TGTGCCAGCAGCTCGACTCAGGGGGATCATGGCTACACCTTC	CASSSTQGDHGYTF
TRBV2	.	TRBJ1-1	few	TGTGCCAGCAGTGAATCTGGGAGCGATGAAGCTTTCTTT	CASSESGSDEAFF
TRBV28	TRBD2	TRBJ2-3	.	TGTGCCAGCAGTTTAAGTCCAGCGGGGCAGGAGTATTTT	CASSLSPAGQEYF
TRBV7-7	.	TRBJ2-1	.	TGTGCTAGCAGCTCCCCCGCCGGTAATGAGCAGTTCTTC	CASSSPAGNEQFF
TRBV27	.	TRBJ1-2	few	TGTGCCAGCAGTTTATCTAGCAGGTTAGATGGCTACACCTTC	CASSLSSRLDGYTF
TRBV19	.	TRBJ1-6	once	TGTGCCAGTAGTATCGGGGATGGGGGTTCACCCCTCCACTTT	CASSIGDGGSPLHF
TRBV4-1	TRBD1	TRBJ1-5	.	TGCGCCAGCAGCCAAAACGGGTGGCCCGACAGGGTACAGCCCCAGCATTTT	CASSQNGWPDRVQPQHF
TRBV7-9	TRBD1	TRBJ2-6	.	TGTGCCAGCAGCCCCCGTTTACAGGGGACCGGGGCCAACGTCCTGACTTTC	CASSPRLQGTGANVLTF
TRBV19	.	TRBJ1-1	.	TGTGCCAGTAGACCCGGAGAGCGGGGGTTTACTGAAGCTTTCTTT	CASRPGERGFTEAFF
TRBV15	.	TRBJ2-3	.	TGTGCCACCAGGACCCCTCTAGCGCCAGATACGCAGTATTTT	CATRTPLAPDTQYF